One and the same sample provided the 24 T cell receptor beta chains below, sequenced in a study of T cell responses to AZD1222 COVID-19 vaccine. Some clones are missing from TCRdb's copy, which holds only in-frame ones; the method was immunoSEQ multiplex PCR. There are over 100,000 clones in the sample; roughly 92% occur only once, and around 1.8% lies in the top ten. The sample was peripheral blood, taken on day 0 of AZD1222 vaccination. The receptors were gathered from an adult in good health.

Only one count was recorded for this clone. The V and J genes are TRBV5-1 and TRBJ2-3; TRBD2 might be the D (6 bases). The ends were cut back, 0 bases at V and 7 bases at J, with 18 bases in the middle. CDR3 length: 16 residues. CDR1 is SGHRS, CDR2 YFSETQ, per germline. The CDR3 region is CASSLEEAGPWNTQYF. DNA for the CDR3: TGCGCCAGCAGCTTGGAGGAAGCGGGCCCTTGGAATACGCAGTATTTT.

The chain couples TRBV2 to TRBJ1-2, with 8 nucleotides matching TRBD1. V trimming: 11 bases; J trimming: 7 bases; junction bases outside the gene matches: 9. Germline values: CDR1 SNHLY, CDR2 FYNNEI. The CDR3 loop spans 12 amino acids. CDR3 protein: CASRPGGVGYTF. CDR3 DNA: TGTGCCTCCCGCCCAGGGGGCGTTGGCTACACCTTC.

The rearrangement joins TRBV6-5 to TRBJ1-2, with a tentative D call TRBD1 (5 bases). V was pared by 2 bases and J by 2 bases, with 12 bases between. This CDR3 comprises 15 residues. Germline V gives CDR1 MNHEY, CDR2 SVGAGI. In nucleotides, the CDR3 is TGTGCCAGCAGTTACAGGAGAGGGGCGAACTATGGCTACACCTTC. Encoded protein: CASSYRRGANYGYTF.

In this sample, this clone turned up once. The V and J genes are TRBV10-1 and TRBJ2-3; perhaps TRBD2 as D (6 bases). Trimming removed 2 bases at V and 0 bases at J, with 15 bases between. CDR1 is WNHNN, CDR2 SYGVQD, per germline (reference sequence). The CDR3 loop spans 17 amino acids. The CDR3 sequence is CASSETGGPPSTDTQYF. The CDR3 DNA is TGCGCCAGCAGTGAGACCGGGGGTCCCCCTAGCACAGATACGCAGTATTTT.

The V call is TRBV7-8, the J call TRBJ2-3, with D maybe TRBD1 (5 bases). V shed 2 bases and J shed 7 bases, with 13 bases lying between them. CDR1 is SGHVS, CDR2 FQNEAQ, per germline. The CDR3 totals 14 residues. This CDR3 is CASSLQGAANTQYF. As DNA, the CDR3 is TGTGCCAGCAGCTTACAGGGCGCCGCTAATACGCAGTATTTT.

The gene calls are TRBV5-1 and TRBJ1-1; D is possibly TRBD1 (5 bases). The germline V gene has CDR1 SGHRS and CDR2 YFSETQ. V was trimmed by 4 bases and J by 3 bases, leaving 10 bases between them. CDR3 length: 13 residues. In DNA form, the CDR3 reads TGCGCCAGCAGCGTGGGGCCCGACACTGAAGCTTTCTTT. This sequence encodes CASSVGPDTEAFF.

The genes are TRBV6-5 and TRBJ2-3, with 8 bases lining up with TRBD2. Germline V gene sequence: CDR1 MNHEY, CDR2 SVGAGI. This CDR3 has 15 amino acids. The J segment lost 2 bases and the V segment lost 2 bases, leaving 3 bases of the junction unmatched. The CDR3 loop is CASSYRGGPTDTQYF. The CDR3 region has the DNA TGTGCCAGCAGTTACCGGGGGGGGCCCACAGATACGCAGTATTTT.

This chain links TRBV30 with TRBJ2-3; D gene ambiguous. The CDR3 has 11 residues. V was shortened by 6 bases and J by 0 bases, with 4 bases between the two germline ends. The germline CDR1 and CDR2 sequences are GTSNPN and SVGIG (reference sequence). CDR3 nucleotide sequence: TGTGCCTGTGCTAGCACAGATACGCAGTATTTT. It codes for CACASTDTQYF.

There are a few counts of this clone. The chain joins TRBV5-1 to TRBJ1-1; D is possibly TRBD1 (6 bases). The germline V gene has CDR1 SGHRS and CDR2 YFSETQ. This CDR3 spans 14 amino acids. V was shortened by 7 bases and J by 5 bases, with 18 bases between the two germline ends. CDR3 coding DNA: TGCGCCAGCGGATGGGGGCCCAGAAAAACTGAAGCTTTCTTT. Translating gives CASGWGPRKTEAFF.

This rearrangement joins TRBV30 to TRBJ1-3, with D unclear. V was shortened by 6 bases and J by 0 bases, with 15 bases between the two germline ends. The CDR3 length is 15 residues. Germline V gene lookup returns CDR1 GTSNPN and CDR2 SVGIG (reference sequence). CDR3 coding DNA: TGTGCCTGTTCAGGCCCGGCACTCTCTGGAAACACCATATATTTT. Translation gives CACSGPALSGNTIYF.

This sequence joins TRBV24-1 and TRBJ2-1; TRBD1 matches 7 bases. The CDR3 contains 16 residues. V gave up 2 bases and J gave up 0 bases; unmatched junction bases: 3. Germline V gene sequence: CDR1 KGHDR, CDR2 SFDVKD. CDR3 loop: CATSDSTGSSYNEQFF. CDR3 nucleotides: TGTGCCACCAGTGATTCGACAGGGAGCTCCTACAATGAGCAGTTCTTC.

CDR3 residues: CASSRSLGTGDNYEQYF. CDR3 nucleotide sequence: TGTGCCAGCAGTCGCAGCCTCGGGACAGGGGATAACTACGAGCAGTACTTC. The chain employs TRBV28 and TRBJ2-7; TRBD1 matches 10 bases. V lost 5 bases to trimming and J lost 3 bases; unmatched junction nucleotides: 13. The CDR3 is 17 residues long. Germline CDR1 is MDHEN and CDR2 is SYDVKM.

The J gene is TRBJ1-6, the V gene TRBV25-1; 7 positions agree with TRBD1. The germline CDR1 and CDR2 sequences are MGHDK and SYGVNS. Trimming took 3 bases from V and 5 from J; bases not matched to a gene: 10. The CDR3 is 17 residues long. The CDR3 nucleotides are TGTGCCAGCAGTGACGTAACAGGGGTTGAAAATAATTCACCCCTCCACTTT. It codes for CASSDVTGVENNSPLHF.

V is TRBV6-5 and J is TRBJ2-4; possibly TRBD2 for D (5 bases). Per the germline V gene, CDR1 is MNHEY and CDR2 is SVGAGI. V gave up 10 bases and J gave up 1 base, with 14 bases separating them. CDR3 length equals 14 residues. CDR3 DNA: TGTGCCACTCGGGGTCCTGGGGCCAAAAACATTCAGTACTTC. It specifies CATRGPGAKNIQYF.

CDR3 residues: CASSRPGQGASIEDYGYTF. CDR3 DNA: TGTGCCAGTAGTAGACCGGGACAGGGCGCATCCATTGAGGACTATGGCTACACCTTC. The chain joins TRBV19 to TRBJ1-2; the match to TRBD1 covers 9 bases. V dropped 4 bases and J dropped 3; count of bases not matched to a gene: 18. CDR3 length equals 19 residues. Germline CDR1 reads LNHDA; CDR2 reads SQIVND (reference sequence). The whole variable domain, remainder taken from reference TRBV19 and TRBJ1-2, is DGGITQSPKYLFRKEGQNVTLSCEQNLNHDAMYWYRQDPGQGLRLIYYSQIVNDFQKGDIAEGYSVSREKKESFPLTVTSAQKNPTAFYLCASSRPGQGASIEDYGYTFGSGTRLTVV.

V and J are TRBV29-1 and TRBJ2-7, with D perhaps given as TRBD1 or TRBD2 (5 bases each). The CDR3 is 12 residues long. Germline V gene lookup returns CDR1 SQVTM and CDR2 ANQGSEA. Trimming removed 3 bases from V and 5 bases from J, with 11 bases in between. The CDR3 DNA sequence: TGCAGCGTTGAGTGGCAGGGAGACGAGCAGTACTTC. Its protein is CSVEWQGDEQYF.

This chain connects TRBV30 to TRBJ1-1, with TRBD1 identical over 8 bases. This CDR3 has 11 residues. Germline V gives CDR1 GTSNPN, CDR2 SVGIG (reference sequence). Trimming cost V 3 bases and J 10 bases; bases outside gene matches: 4. In nucleotides, the CDR3 is TGTGCCTGGAGGACAGGGGTGCTAGCTTTCTTT. This gives the protein CAWRTGVLAFF.

The rearrangement uses TRBV9 and TRBJ1-3; D remains ambiguous. V lost 0 bases to trimming and J lost 4 bases, with 5 bases between them. From germline, CDR1 is SGDLS and CDR2 YYNGEE. The CDR3 runs to 13 residues. The DNA for the CDR3 is TGTGCCAGCAGCGTAGATTTAGGAAACACCATATATTTT. Protein sequence: CASSVDLGNTIYF. The full variable domain, with the rest looked up from reference TRBV9 and TRBJ1-3, is DSGVTQTPKHLITATGQRVTLRCSPRSGDLSVYWYQQSLDQGLQFLIQYYNGEERAKGNILERFSAQQFPDLHSELNLSSLELGDSALYFCASSVDLGNTIYFGEGSWLTVV.

This clone was counted a few times. This chain joins TRBV18 and TRBJ1-1, with 7 bases lining up with TRBD1. The germline gives CDR1 KGHSH, CDR2 LQKENI. V lost 0 bases and J lost 6; bases outside the gene matches: 4. The CDR3 covers 14 residues. The CDR3 nucleotides read TGTGCCAGCTCACCACCCGCTGGACAGGCTGAAGCTTTCTTT. It is translated as CASSPPAGQAEAFF.

The CDR3 nucleotides read TGTGCCAGCAGCGTACGGGGGAGCTCCTACAATGAGCAGTTCTTC. It is translated as CASSVRGSSYNEQFF. The V call is TRBV7-9, the J call TRBJ2-1, with D perhaps matching TRBD2 (6 bases). Germline V gene data show CDR1 as SEHNR and CDR2 as FQNEAQ (reference sequence). V lost 5 bases and J 0 bases, leaving 11 bases between the germline ends. The CDR3 spans 15 residues.

In DNA form, the CDR3 reads TGTGCCTGGAGTCTTCCGGGACGGAAGAACACTGAAGCTTTCTTT. This sequence encodes CAWSLPGRKNTEAFF. This chain joins TRBV30 and TRBJ1-1, with a possible D match to TRBD1 (5 bases). Trimming removed 2 bases from V and 1 base from J, with 14 bases in between. The CDR3 runs to 15 residues. Germline V CDR1 and CDR2: GTSNPN, SVGIG (reference sequence).

This chain connects TRBV7-2 to TRBJ1-1, with D possibly matching TRBD1 (6 bases). This CDR3 region has 14 residues. Trimming pared 4 bases from V and 1 base from J, leaving 10 bases between. Germline assignment: CDR1 SGHTA and CDR2 FQGNSA. The CDR3 nucleotides read TGTGCCAGCAGCTCAGGACAGTGGAACACTGAAGCTTTCTTT. Its translation is CASSSGQWNTEAFF.

In this sample, this clone turned up once. This chain connects TRBV11-1 to TRBJ2-2; 7 positions match TRBD2. Germline-derived CDR1 and CDR2 are SGHAT and FQDESV (reference sequence). V gave up 2 bases and J gave up 4 bases; unmatched junction bases: 7. This CDR3 region has 16 residues. The CDR3, as DNA: TGTGCCAGCAGCTTATGGGAGGGAGTAGGCACCGGGGAGCTGTTTTTT. Amino acid sequence: CASSLWEGVGTGELFF.

V and J are TRBV10-3 and TRBJ1-2; D is possibly TRBD1 (6 bases). Germline values: CDR1 ENHRY, CDR2 SYGVKD. The CDR3 length is 13 residues. V lost 6 bases to trimming and J lost 0 bases, with 8 bases between them. The CDR3 nucleotides are TGTGCCATCAGGGGGACATCTAACTATGGCTACACCTTC. It is translated as CAIRGTSNYGYTF.